This TCR beta chain was obtained from a study of shared clonotypes between healthy human individuals. The table came from immunoSEQ multiplex PCR; TCRdb's copy has only in-frame clones and leaves some out. Here the sample spans about 2.2 million clones, about 94% being singletons. This CDR3 spans 14 amino acids. Trimming took 2 bases from V and 1 from J, leaving 9 bases between them. In germline, CDR1 is SGHNT, CDR2 YYREEE (reference sequence). This clone was counted a single time. The antigen is undetermined. CD8 cells classed as naive were CD45RO-negative and positively selected for CCR7, excluding terminally differentiated effector memory CD45RA+ cells. Overall study results and limits: Naive CD4 clonotypes overlapped across several donors at around 4.8%. All-four-donor shared clonotypes had higher generation probabilities than non-shared clonotypes did.

This rearrangement joins TRBV5-4 to TRBJ2-5; D may be TRBD1 or TRBD2 (6 bases each). The receptor was derived from a young man in good health. Some clones in this sample may be carry-over from other donors' samples. Sequencing was carried out using naive CD8+ T cells from PBMCs. CDR3 amino acids: CASSFKGGQETQYF. The DNA of the CDR3 is TGTGCCAGCAGCTTCAAGGGGGGCCAAGAGACCCAGTACTTC.